These 30 T cell receptor beta chains were all obtained from the same sample, sequenced in a study of blood T cell repertoires in COVID-19. This table comes from immunoSEQ multiplex PCR, and its TCRdb copy is limited to in-frame clones, with some not included. The sample contains approximately 130,000 clones, approximately 84% of which appear only once. The sequenced sample consisted of peripheral blood. The origin of the receptors is a woman aged 50 to 65 who had recovered from COVID-19.

The V and J genes are TRBV6-2 or TRBV6-3 and TRBJ2-7; possibly TRBD2 for D (6 bases). Per the germline V gene, CDR1 is MNHEY and CDR2 is SVGEGT. The CDR3 loop spans 12 amino acids. Deletions cut 4 bases from V and 6 bases from J, with 10 bases between. The CDR3 loop is CASSSPRGEQYF. The DNA for the CDR3 is TGTGCCAGCAGTTCCCCGCGGGGCGAGCAGTACTTC.

V and J are TRBV5-1 and TRBJ2-5, with 12 bases lining up with TRBD1. CDR3 length equals 16 residues. Germline V gene data show CDR1 as SGHRS and CDR2 as YFSETQ. V gave up 4 bases and J gave up 6 bases; unmatched junction bases: 10. This CDR3 is CASSTPGQGAGKTQYF. The CDR3 DNA reads TGCGCCAGCAGCACCCCGGGACAGGGGGCTGGGAAGACCCAGTACTTC.

The chain couples TRBV2 to TRBJ1-6; D not certain. The germline V gene has CDR1 SNHLY and CDR2 FYNNEI. Trimming shortened V by 6 bases and J by 7 bases, and 13 bases separated the two germline ends. The CDR3 contains 14 residues. CDR3 nucleotides: TGTGCCAGCAGGGGTATTTACAGAAATTCACCCCTCCACTTT. This translates into CASRGIYRNSPLHF.

V is TRBV12-3 or TRBV12-4 and J is TRBJ2-5, with a weak D call TRBD1 (6 bases). The CDR3 sequence is 13 residues long. Trimming pared 1 base from V and 5 bases from J, leaving 8 bases between. The DNA for the CDR3 is TGTGCCAGCAGTTTAGGGGGGCAGGAGACCCAGTACTTC. Residues: CASSLGGQETQYF.

V gene TRBV7-9 combines with J gene TRBJ2-1; the match to TRBD1 covers 8 bases. The trim removed 5 bases at V and 2 bases at J, leaving 5 bases unmatched. Germline V CDR1 and CDR2: SEHNR, FQNEAQ (reference sequence). This CDR3 has 15 residues. CDR3 DNA: TGTGCCAGCAGCCCTACAGGGGGAACCTACAATGAGCAGTTCTTC. It encodes CASSPTGGTYNEQFF.

The chain combines TRBV9 with TRBJ1-1; no clear D gene. Germline-derived CDR1 and CDR2 are SGDLS and YYNGEE. CDR3 length: 14 residues. V lost 3 bases to trimming and J lost 0 bases, with 9 bases between them. The CDR3 bases are TGTGCCAGCAGCGGGGGAGAACTGAACACTGAAGCTTTCTTT. This encodes CASSGGELNTEAFF.

This chain uses TRBV27 with TRBJ2-1; 9 bases map to TRBD2. Germline CDR1 is MNHEY and CDR2 is SMNVEV (reference sequence). CDR3 length: 15 residues. V lost 2 bases, J lost 3 bases, and 2 bases stayed unmatched. The CDR3 coding sequence is TGTGCCAGCAGTTTACGACTAGCGGTCTACAATGAGCAGTTCTTC. It specifies CASSLRLAVYNEQFF.

The rearrangement uses TRBV6-5 and TRBJ2-3; 8 positions match TRBD1. The CDR3 runs to 14 residues. Trimming cost V 0 bases and J 13 bases; bases outside gene matches: 9. Germline CDR1 and CDR2: MNHEY and SVGAGI. This CDR3 is CASSYSGTQGVEYF. The CDR3 DNA is TGTGCCAGCAGTTACTCGGGGACACAGGGGGTGGAGTATTTT.

This rearrangement joins TRBV7-9 to TRBJ2-2, with TRBD1 identical over 7 bases. CDR1 is SEHNR and CDR2 is FQNEAQ in the germline V gene (reference sequence). With V trimmed by 0 bases and J by 4 bases, 5 bases remained unmatched. The CDR3 consists of 16 residues. The CDR3 DNA sequence: TGTGCCAGCAGCTTAGCGGGACAGAGTCCCACCGGGGAGCTGTTTTTT. Amino acid sequence: CASSLAGQSPTGELFF. Full variable domain (outside the CDR3, taken from reference TRBV7-9 and TRBJ2-2): DTGVSQNPRHKITKRGQNVTFRCDPISEHNRLYWYRQTLGQGPEFLTYFQNEAQLEKSRLLSDRFSAERPKGSFSTLEIQRTEQGDSAMYLCASSLAGQSPTGELFFGEGSRLTVL.

To note about this clone: Other DNA variants within this sample encode the same CDR3. The chain carries TRBV3-1 (or the pseudogene TRBV3-2) and TRBJ2-3; possibly TRBD2 for D (6 bases). The CDR3 length is 13 residues. CDR1 and CDR2 from the germline V gene are LGHDT and YNNKEL (reference sequence). V lost 0 bases, J lost 6 bases, and 7 bases lay in between. The DNA for the CDR3 is TGTGCCAGCAGCCAAGATGGGGGGGATACGCAGTATTTT. Protein sequence: CASSQDGGDTQYF.

The CDR3 DNA reads as TGCAGCGTTGAGGGGGCAGTTTCTAACTATGGCTACACCTTC. It specifies CSVEGAVSNYGYTF. V and J are TRBV29-1 and TRBJ1-2; perhaps TRBD1 as D (6 bases). The germline CDR1 and CDR2 sequences are SQVTM and ANQGSEA. This CDR3 region has 14 residues. The V and J ends lost 3 bases and 0 bases respectively, with 11 bases between them.

A word on this clone: The same CDR3 arises from other DNA sequences in this sample as well. J is TRBJ2-7 and V is TRBV3-1 (or the pseudogene TRBV3-2), with D possibly being TRBD2 (6 bases). Germline-derived CDR1 and CDR2 are LGHDT and YNNKEL (reference sequence). V was cut by 0 bases and J by 2 bases, with 8 bases left in between. This CDR3 region has 14 residues. The DNA of the CDR3 is TGTGCCAGCAGCCAAGAAGGAGGGACCTACGAGCAGTACTTC. It is translated as CASSQEGGTYEQYF.

The chain couples TRBV5-1 to TRBJ2-3; 7 nucleotides line up with TRBD2. V gave up 4 bases and J gave up 6 bases; unmatched junction bases: 8. CDR1 is SGHRS and CDR2 is YFSETQ in the germline V gene. The CDR3 sequence is 14 residues long. As DNA, the CDR3 is TGCGCCAGCAGCCTCGGGACTACCGTGGATACGCAGTATTTT. Translating it yields CASSLGTTVDTQYF.

The J gene is TRBJ1-3, the V gene TRBV6-5; D is ambiguous. CDR3 size: 13 residues. Germline V gene data show CDR1 as MNHEY and CDR2 as SVGAGI. V was trimmed by 4 bases and J by 9 bases, leaving 13 bases between them. CDR3 in amino acids: CASSSDPRSTIYF. The CDR3 DNA reads TGTGCCAGCAGTTCCGACCCGAGGAGCACCATATATTTT.

V gene TRBV5-1 combines with J gene TRBJ2-3; D is uncertain. The CDR3 spans 14 residues. CDR1 is SGHRS, CDR2 YFSETQ, per germline. The V end was cut by 5 bases, the J end by 1 base, with 11 bases between. This CDR3 reads CASSWAGGTDTQYF. CDR3 nucleotides: TGCGCCAGCAGTTGGGCAGGTGGCACAGATACGCAGTATTTT.

This rearrangement joins TRBV11-2 to TRBJ2-6; 8 bases are a match to TRBD1. Per germline, CDR1 SGHAT and CDR2 FQNNGV. With 2 bases clipped from V and 4 bases from J, the junction kept 10 bases outside the gene matches. This CDR3 has 18 residues. The chain's CDR3 is CASSLSAGGLFGANVLTF. The CDR3 nucleotides are TGTGCCAGCAGCTTATCGGCAGGGGGCTTGTTCGGGGCCAACGTCCTGACTTTC.

The J gene is TRBJ2-5, the V gene TRBV24-1, with 8 bases fitting TRBD2. Unmatched junction bases numbered 4, after V lost 3 bases and J lost 5 bases. The V gene's germline CDR1 is KGHDR and CDR2 SFDVKD. The CDR3 contains 14 residues. The CDR3 loop is CATSDTGGDETQYF. The CDR3 DNA reads as TGTGCCACCAGTGATACCGGGGGGGATGAGACCCAGTACTTC.

V usage is TRBV27 and J usage is TRBJ2-2; TRBD1 might be the D (5 bases). Between the trimmed V and J ends, which lost 10 bases and 13 bases, there was a span of 16 bases. The CDR3 contains 11 residues. CDR1 and CDR2 from the germline V gene are MNHEY and SMNVEV (reference sequence). The DNA of the CDR3 is TGTGCCATCCAGATACAGGAGCGGCTGTTTTTT. It encodes CAIQIQERLFF.

This clone has only one observation. V is TRBV5-5 and J is TRBJ2-1; 8 bases align to TRBD2. Germline V lookup: CDR1 SGHKS, CDR2 YYEKEE (reference sequence). The CDR3 length is 15 residues. The V and J ends lost 1 base and 7 bases, in that order; junction bases with no gene match: 7. CDR3 coding DNA: TGTGCCAGCAGCTTGAGAACTAGCGGTCAAAATGAGCAGTTCTTC. It codes for CASSLRTSGQNEQFF.

The genes are TRBV27 and TRBJ1-1; D not certain. The V and J ends lost 6 bases and 3 bases respectively, with 11 bases between them. The CDR3 spans 13 residues. Germline V gives CDR1 MNHEY, CDR2 SMNVEV (reference sequence). The CDR3 region is CASRKAEYTEAFF. The CDR3 DNA reads TGTGCCAGCAGAAAAGCGGAGTACACTGAAGCTTTCTTT.

The chain couples TRBV6-5 to TRBJ1-2, with TRBD1 identical over 8 bases. The CDR3 extends over 15 amino acids. V gave up 7 bases and J gave up 0 bases; unmatched junction bases: 7. The V gene's germline CDR1 is MNHEY and CDR2 SVGAGI. CDR3 nucleotides: TGTGCCAGCAATCCCACAGGGGGAGCTAACTATGGCTACACCTTC. This gives the protein CASNPTGGANYGYTF.

The chain uses TRBV7-2 and TRBJ2-1; D is ambiguous. Trimming pared 2 bases from V and 0 bases from J, leaving 8 bases between. From germline, CDR1 is SGHTA and CDR2 FQGNSA. The CDR3 is 15 residues long. CDR3 DNA sequence: TGTGCCAGCAGCTTAAGAGGTACCTCCTACAATGAGCAGTTCTTC. Translation: CASSLRGTSYNEQFF.

V is TRBV29-1 and J is TRBJ2-3; D gene unclear. Germline V gene data show CDR1 as SQVTM and CDR2 as ANQGSEA. The CDR3 extends over 13 amino acids. Trimming removed 6 bases at V and 4 bases at J, with 14 bases between. The CDR3 DNA reads TGCAGCGTCGACGACCATCGGGCAGATACGCAGTATTTT. Residues: CSVDDHRADTQYF.

V gene TRBV28 combines with J gene TRBJ1-1; a weak D match, TRBD1 (6 bases). V was shortened by 3 bases and J by 8 bases, with 10 bases between the two germline ends. The CDR3 runs to 12 residues. Looked up from germline, CDR1 is MDHEN and CDR2 is SYDVKM. This CDR3 is CASSLTGTEAFF. For the CDR3, the DNA is TGTGCCAGCAGTTTGACCGGGACAGAAGCTTTCTTT.

Turning to this clone: Other DNA sequences within the sample encode an identical CDR3. The chain combines TRBV4-2 with TRBJ2-3, with 7 positions matching TRBD2. CDR3 length: 15 residues. Germline-derived CDR1 and CDR2 are LGHNA and YNFKEQ. V shed 1 base and J 2 bases; nucleotides not matched to a gene: 3. CDR3 nucleotides: TGTGCCAGCAGCCAAGCTAGCGGTGACACAGATACGCAGTATTTT. This encodes CASSQASGDTDTQYF.

The gene calls are TRBV11-3 and TRBJ2-1; D unclear. V lost 4 bases and J 1 base, leaving 5 bases between the germline ends. This CDR3 is 13 amino acids long. The germline V gene has CDR1 SGHNT and CDR2 YENEEA. The CDR3 nucleotides are TGTGCCAGCAGCTCCGGTTCCTACAATGAGCAGTTCTTC. This codes for CASSSGSYNEQFF.

This clone has just one count. J is TRBJ1-2 and V is TRBV4-1; 9 bases align to TRBD1. CDR1 and CDR2 (germline): MGHRA, YSYEKL. V shed 4 bases and J 8 bases; nucleotides not matched to a gene: 11. The CDR3 totals 15 residues. DNA for the CDR3: TGCGCCAGCAGCCCACCTACGGGACAGGGTGGAGGCTACACCTTC. This encodes CASSPPTGQGGGYTF.

The CDR3: CASGPGGTGGLDTEAFF. The CDR3, as DNA: TGTGCTAGTGGCCCCGGGGGGACAGGGGGCTTGGACACTGAAGCTTTCTTT. The chain uses TRBV12-5 and TRBJ1-1; 12 bases agree with TRBD1. The ends lost 6 bases at V and 3 bases at J; junction bases unmatched: 11. This CDR3 spans 17 amino acids. Germline V lookup: CDR1 LGHNT, CDR2 FRNRAP.

The chain is built from TRBV9 and TRBJ2-3, with D unclear. V was cut by 3 bases and J by 5 bases, with 7 bases left in between. The CDR3 consists of 12 residues. Germline CDR1 SGDLS, CDR2 YYNGEE. The CDR3 sequence: CASSAILDTQYF. CDR3 DNA: TGTGCCAGCAGCGCTATTCTAGATACGCAGTATTTT.

The V and J genes are TRBV18 and TRBJ1-6; D is perhaps TRBD1 (5 bases). In germline, CDR1 is KGHSH, CDR2 LQKENI. CDR3 length equals 15 residues. V shed 3 bases and J shed 8 bases, with 14 bases lying between them. CDR3 in amino acids: CASSPRGENHSPLHF. The CDR3 DNA reads as TGTGCCAGCTCACCTCGGGGGGAGAACCATTCACCCCTCCACTTT.